These 22 T cell receptor beta chains came from one sample sequenced in a study of shared clonotypes between healthy human individuals. Libraries were prepared by immunoSEQ multiplex PCR; TCRdb keeps only in-frame clonotypes and omits some of them. The profile covers roughly 2.5 million clones, with 85% to 95% appearing a single time and roughly 0.15% taken by the ten largest. The source material was naive CD4+ T cells sorted from blood. Subset in this sample: CD45RA+ positively selected. All receptors derive from a man between 18 and 35 years old in good health.

V gene TRBV19 combines with J gene TRBJ1-2; D gene ambiguous. The V and J ends lost 9 bases and 0 bases respectively, with 11 bases between them. This CDR3 has 13 residues. CDR1 is LNHDA and CDR2 is SQIVND in the germline V gene (reference sequence). CDR3 DNA: TGTGCCAGCATCCCGGCAGCTAACTATGGCTACACCTTC. Its protein is CASIPAANYGYTF.

The chain is built from TRBV29-1 and TRBJ2-5; 8 nucleotides align to TRBD1. The CDR3 runs 15 residues. With 7 bases clipped from V and 1 base from J, the junction kept 11 bases outside the gene matches. Germline CDR1 and CDR2: SQVTM and ANQGSEA. CDR3 residues: CSAIIGTGSQETQYF. DNA for the CDR3: TGCAGCGCCATTATCGGGACAGGCTCCCAAGAGACCCAGTACTTC. Based on the CDR3 plus reference TRBV29-1 and TRBJ2-5, the full variable domain is SAVISQKPSRDICQRGTSLTIQCQVDSQVTMMFWYRQQPGQSLTLIATANQGSEATYESGFVIDKFPISRPNLTFSTLTVSNMSPEDSSIYLCSAIIGTGSQETQYFGPGTRLLVL.

The rearrangement links TRBV9 to TRBJ1-6; TRBD1 matches 7 bases. CDR3 length: 14 amino acids. Looked up from germline, CDR1 is SGDLS and CDR2 is YYNGEE. V lost 6 bases to trimming and J lost 5 bases; unmatched junction nucleotides: 5. The CDR3 DNA is TGTGCCAGCAACTCAGGGGGGAATAATTCACCCCTCCACTTT. Translated, it gives CASNSGGNNSPLHF.

The J gene is TRBJ2-1, the V gene TRBV4-3; no clear D gene. Germline V gene sequence: CDR1 LGHNA, CDR2 YSLEER. Trimming left V 4 bases short and J 0 bases short, with 13 bases between. The CDR3 has 16 amino acids. CDR3 nucleotide sequence: TGCGCCAGCAGCCGCAAACCCATAGACTCCTACAATGAGCAGTTCTTC. It is translated as CASSRKPIDSYNEQFF.

The genes are TRBV18 and TRBJ2-7; D tentatively reads TRBD1 or TRBD2 (6 bases each). Trimming left V 3 bases short and J 2 bases short, with 11 bases between. This CDR3 comprises 14 residues. Germline V CDR1 and CDR2: KGHSH, LQKENI. The DNA for the CDR3 is TGTGCCAGCTCACCGGAGGGGGAGGCCTACGAGCAGTACTTC. Its protein is CASSPEGEAYEQYF.

The chain is built from TRBV10-1 and TRBJ2-3; D possibly corresponds to TRBD2 (6 bases). V was pared by 2 bases and J by 1 base, with 10 bases between. CDR1 and CDR2 from the germline V gene are WNHNN and SYGVQD (reference sequence). CDR3 size: 15 residues. In DNA, the CDR3 is TGCGCCAGCAGTGAGCCTAGCGCGGGCACAGATACGCAGTATTTT. Translation: CASSEPSAGTDTQYF.

The CDR3 DNA follows: TGTGCCAGTACCTCAGTCCAGGGGAATTCACCCCTCCACTTT. Residues: CASTSVQGNSPLHF. The V and J genes are TRBV19 and TRBJ1-6, with D tentatively TRBD1 (6 bases). This CDR3 has 14 residues. Trimming removed 7 bases at V and 7 bases at J, with 14 bases between. Germline loops: CDR1 LNHDA, CDR2 SQIVND (reference sequence).

The chain employs TRBV7-9 and TRBJ2-7; TRBD2 matches 8 bases. J lost 6 bases, V lost 5 bases, and 12 bases had no gene match. CDR3 length: 15 residues. CDR1 is SEHNR and CDR2 is FQNEAQ in the germline V gene (reference sequence). CDR3 region: CASSPRGAGEREQYF. In nucleotides, the CDR3 is TGTGCCAGCAGCCCCAGGGGAGCGGGAGAACGCGAGCAGTACTTC.

This chain joins TRBV28 and TRBJ2-7; the D is unclear. Germline lookup yields CDR1 MDHEN and CDR2 SYDVKM. This CDR3 is built from 13 residues. V was clipped by 7 bases and J by 2 bases, with 12 bases between them. CDR3 amino acids: CASTRPPTYEQYF. The CDR3 nucleotides read TGTGCCAGCACCCGACCCCCCACCTACGAGCAGTACTTC.

This clone was picked up one time. The same CDR3 can be traced to other DNA sequences in this sample. The chain combines TRBV30 with TRBJ1-6; D is unresolved. V was cut by 2 bases and J by 0 bases, with 8 bases left in between. The CDR3 has 15 residues. Germline loops: CDR1 GTSNPN, CDR2 SVGIG (reference sequence). The CDR3 bases are TGTGCCTGGAGTATAGGAAGCTCCTATAATTCACCCCTCCACTTT. Translation gives CAWSIGSSYNSPLHF.

As concerns this clone: The sample has other DNA sequences that encode this CDR3 too. The rearrangement uses TRBV28 and TRBJ1-2, with D tentatively TRBD1 (5 bases). The V gene lost 2 bases and the J gene lost 4 bases, with 8 bases spanning the gap. The CDR3 spans 13 residues. CDR1 is MDHEN, CDR2 SYDVKM, per germline. The CDR3 here is CASSLQGAYGYTF. CDR3 coding DNA: TGTGCCAGCAGTTTACAGGGTGCCTATGGCTACACCTTC.

This chain uses TRBV18 with TRBJ2-7, with 7 bases that match TRBD1. The CDR3 loop spans 15 amino acids. J was trimmed by 0 bases and V by 4 bases; bases with no gene match: 6. The germline CDR1 and CDR2 sequences are KGHSH and LQKENI. In DNA, the CDR3 is TGTGCCAGCTCACTCGACAGGGTGAGCTCCTACGAGCAGTACTTC. It translates to CASSLDRVSSYEQYF.

This clone occurred once. The junction does not match germline at one end; this may be a read error. The rearrangement joins TRBV11-2 to TRBJ2-5; 7 nucleotides agree with TRBD1. The CDR3 has 13 residues. The germline V gene encodes CDR1 SGHAT and CDR2 FQNNGV. The CDR3 protein is CASRLGGEETQYF. CDR3 nucleotides: TGTGCCAGCAGGTTAGGGGGCGAAGAGACCCAGTACTTC. The entire variable domain, with the rest obtained from reference TRBV11-2 and TRBJ2-5, is as follows: EAGVAQSPRYKIIEKRQSVAFWCNPISGHATLYWYQQILGQGPKLLIQFQNNGVVDDSQLPKDRFSAERLKGVDSTLKIQPAKLEDSAVYLCASRLGGEETQYFGPGTRLLVL.

There are a few counts of this clone. The chain carries TRBV18 and TRBJ1-5, with 7 bases that match TRBD1. CDR1 is KGHSH, CDR2 LQKENI, per germline. V gave up 4 bases and J gave up 3 bases; unmatched junction bases: 6. The CDR3 extends over 15 amino acids. The chain's CDR3 is CASSRNRGINQPQHF. In DNA, the CDR3 is TGTGCCAGCTCACGAAACAGGGGAATCAATCAGCCCCAGCATTTT.

This sequence joins TRBV29-1 and TRBJ2-4, with D perhaps matching TRBD2 (5 bases). V lost 4 bases to trimming and J lost 9 bases, with 16 bases between them. Germline V CDR1 and CDR2: SQVTM, ANQGSEA. This CDR3 spans 13 amino acids. CDR3 nucleotide sequence: TGCAGCGTTGCATTGGGAGATCCAGGCATTCAGTACTTC. This translates into CSVALGDPGIQYF. Based on the CDR3 plus reference TRBV29-1 and TRBJ2-4, the full variable domain is SAVISQKPSRDICQRGTSLTIQCQVDSQVTMMFWYRQQPGQSLTLIATANQGSEATYESGFVIDKFPISRPNLTFSTLTVSNMSPEDSSIYLCSVALGDPGIQYFGAGTRLSVL.

This chain links TRBV5-1 with TRBJ1-3; D uncertain. Trimming took 4 bases from V and 0 from J, leaving 14 bases between them. The CDR3 spans 16 residues. Germline CDR1 is SGHRS and CDR2 is YFSETQ. DNA for the CDR3: TGCGCCAGCAGCAAAGGGATTGCCAGCTCTGGAAACACCATATATTTT. It translates to CASSKGIASSGNTIYF.

The rearrangement uses TRBV18 and TRBJ1-2; D not certain. V lost 4 bases, J lost 5 bases, and 11 bases lay in between. This CDR3 is 13 amino acids long. CDR1 KGHSH and CDR2 LQKENI come from the germline V gene. The CDR3 sequence: CASSRSQLYGYTF. Written as DNA, the CDR3 is TGTGCCAGCTCACGATCCCAGCTATATGGCTACACCTTC.

This clone is a singleton in its sample. The rearrangement uses TRBV2 and TRBJ1-6; D unclear. Between the trimmed V and J ends, which lost 5 bases and 7 bases, there was a span of 18 bases. The CDR3 length is 16 residues. Germline V gene sequence: CDR1 SNHLY, CDR2 FYNNEI. The CDR3 nucleotides are TGTGCCAGCAGTTTTAACATACCACTTTTGAATTCACCCCTCCACTTT. It specifies CASSFNIPLLNSPLHF.

The chain recombines TRBV5-1 with TRBJ1-4, with D tentatively TRBD1 (6 bases). Germline V lookup: CDR1 SGHRS, CDR2 YFSETQ. V lost 0 bases and J 6 bases, leaving 15 bases between the germline ends. There are 16 residues in the CDR3. CDR3 sequence: CASSLAGGGGYEKLFF. The CDR3 DNA reads as TGCGCCAGCAGCTTGGCGGGGGGCGGAGGGTATGAAAAACTGTTTTTT.

The chain links TRBV5-5 to TRBJ2-7; 10 positions agree with TRBD2. The CDR3 contains 16 residues. The germline V gene encodes CDR1 SGHKS and CDR2 YYEKEE (reference sequence). The V and J ends lost 1 base and 2 bases, in that order; junction bases with no gene match: 6. The DNA of the CDR3 is TGTGCCAGCAGCTTGCCCAAACTAGCGGGGCCCTACGAGCAGTACTTC. It translates to CASSLPKLAGPYEQYF.

The chain employs TRBV29-1 and TRBJ1-2; possible D gene TRBD1, 6 bases. This CDR3 has 11 amino acids. V was clipped by 7 bases and J by 6 bases, with 12 bases between them. Germline assignment: CDR1 SQVTM and CDR2 ANQGSEA. CDR3 residues: CSGGGLNGYTF. The CDR3 DNA reads TGCAGCGGTGGGGGGCTGAATGGCTACACCTTC.

J is TRBJ1-1 and V is TRBV4-1; D may be TRBD1 (5 bases). CDR3 length equals 17 residues. Trimming removed 0 bases at V and 5 bases at J, with 19 bases between. Germline lookup yields CDR1 MGHRA and CDR2 YSYEKL. CDR3 nucleotides: TGCGCCAGCAGCCAAGATCCGGGGGTTAGAGGGCGGACTGAAGCTTTCTTT. The encoded protein is CASSQDPGVRGRTEAFF.